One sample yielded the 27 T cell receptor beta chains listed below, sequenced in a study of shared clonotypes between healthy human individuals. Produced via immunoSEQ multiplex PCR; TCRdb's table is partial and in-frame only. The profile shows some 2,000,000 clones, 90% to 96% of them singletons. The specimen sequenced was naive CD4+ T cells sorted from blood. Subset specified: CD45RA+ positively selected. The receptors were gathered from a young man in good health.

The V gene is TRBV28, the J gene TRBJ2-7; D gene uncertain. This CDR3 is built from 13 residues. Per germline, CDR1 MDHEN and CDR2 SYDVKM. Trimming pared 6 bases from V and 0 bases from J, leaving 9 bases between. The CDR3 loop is CASRGLLSYEQYF. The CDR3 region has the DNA TGTGCCAGCAGGGGTCTGCTCTCCTACGAGCAGTACTTC.

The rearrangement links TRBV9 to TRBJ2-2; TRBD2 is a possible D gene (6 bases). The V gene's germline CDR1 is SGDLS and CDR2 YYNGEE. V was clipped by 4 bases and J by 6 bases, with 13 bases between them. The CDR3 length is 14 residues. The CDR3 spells CASSLLATAGELFF. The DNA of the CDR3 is TGTGCCAGCAGCTTACTAGCTACTGCCGGGGAGCTGTTTTTT.

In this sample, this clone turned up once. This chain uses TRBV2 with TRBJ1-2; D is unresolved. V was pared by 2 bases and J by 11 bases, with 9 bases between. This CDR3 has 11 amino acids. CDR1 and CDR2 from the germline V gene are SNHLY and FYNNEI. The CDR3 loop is CASSESQVYTF. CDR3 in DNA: TGTGCCAGCAGTGAAAGTCAGGTATACACCTTC. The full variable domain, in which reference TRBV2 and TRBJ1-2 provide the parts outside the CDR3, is EPEVTQTPSHQVTQMGQEVILRCVPISNHLYFYWYRQILGQKVEFLVSFYNNEISEKSEIFDDQFSVERPDGSNFTLKIRSTKLEDSAMYFCASSESQVYTFGSGTRLTVV.

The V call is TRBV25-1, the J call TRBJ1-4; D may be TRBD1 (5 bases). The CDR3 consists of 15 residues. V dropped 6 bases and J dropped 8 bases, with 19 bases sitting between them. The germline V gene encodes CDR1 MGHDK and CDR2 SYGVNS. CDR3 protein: CASSIRGGSEEKLFF. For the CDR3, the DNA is TGTGCCAGCAGCATAAGGGGAGGGAGCGAGGAAAAACTGTTTTTT.

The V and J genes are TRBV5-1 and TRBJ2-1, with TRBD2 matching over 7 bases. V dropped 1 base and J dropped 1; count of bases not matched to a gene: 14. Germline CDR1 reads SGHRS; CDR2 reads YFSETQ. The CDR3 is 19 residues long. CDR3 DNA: TGCGCCAGCAGCTTGTCTAGCGGAGTTCTCGGTGGGTCCTACAATGAGCAGTTCTTC. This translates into CASSLSSGVLGGSYNEQFF.

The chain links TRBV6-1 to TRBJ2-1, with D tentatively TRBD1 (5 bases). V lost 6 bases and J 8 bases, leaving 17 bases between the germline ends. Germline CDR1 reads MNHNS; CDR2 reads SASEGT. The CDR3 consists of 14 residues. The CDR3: CASSHEVRVYEQFF. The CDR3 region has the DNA TGTGCCAGCAGCCATGAGGTCAGGGTCTATGAGCAGTTCTTC.

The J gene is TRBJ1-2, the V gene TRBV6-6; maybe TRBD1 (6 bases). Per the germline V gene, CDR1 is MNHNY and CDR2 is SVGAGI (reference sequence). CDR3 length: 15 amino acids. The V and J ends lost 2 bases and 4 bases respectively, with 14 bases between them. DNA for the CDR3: TGTGCCAGCAGTTACCCTTCGGGGGGCGCCTATGGCTACACCTTC. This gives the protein CASSYPSGGAYGYTF.

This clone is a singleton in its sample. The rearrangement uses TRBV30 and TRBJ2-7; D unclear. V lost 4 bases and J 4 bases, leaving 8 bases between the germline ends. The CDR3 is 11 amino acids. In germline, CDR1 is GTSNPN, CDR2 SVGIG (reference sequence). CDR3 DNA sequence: TGTGCCTGGAACCGCGGATACGAGCAGTACTTC. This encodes CAWNRGYEQYF.

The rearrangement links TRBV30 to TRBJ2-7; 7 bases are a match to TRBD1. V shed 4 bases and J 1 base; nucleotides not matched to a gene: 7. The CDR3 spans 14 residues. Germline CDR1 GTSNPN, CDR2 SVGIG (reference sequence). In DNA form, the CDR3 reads TGTGCCTGGAAGGGGACAGCCAAATCCTACGAGCAGTACTTC. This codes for CAWKGTAKSYEQYF. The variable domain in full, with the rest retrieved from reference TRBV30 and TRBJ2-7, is SQTIHQWPATLVQPVGSPLSLECTVEGTSNPNLYWYRQAAGRGLQLLFYSVGIGQISSEVPQNLSASRPQDRQFILSSKKLLLSDSGFYLCAWKGTAKSYEQYFGPGTRLTVT.

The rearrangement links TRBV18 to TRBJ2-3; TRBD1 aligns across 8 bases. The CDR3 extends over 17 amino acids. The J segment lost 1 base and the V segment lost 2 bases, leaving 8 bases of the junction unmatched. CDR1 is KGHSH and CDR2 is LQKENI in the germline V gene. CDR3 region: CASSPKLTGEGTDTQYF. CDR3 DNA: TGTGCCAGCTCACCAAAGCTGACAGGGGAAGGCACAGATACGCAGTATTTT.

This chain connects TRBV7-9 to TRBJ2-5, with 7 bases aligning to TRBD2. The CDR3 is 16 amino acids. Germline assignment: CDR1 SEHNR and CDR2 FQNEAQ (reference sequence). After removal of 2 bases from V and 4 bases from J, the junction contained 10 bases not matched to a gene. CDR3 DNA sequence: TGTGCCAGCAGCTTACGAGCGGGGCTCGACTTAGAGACCCAGTACTTC. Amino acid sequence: CASSLRAGLDLETQYF.

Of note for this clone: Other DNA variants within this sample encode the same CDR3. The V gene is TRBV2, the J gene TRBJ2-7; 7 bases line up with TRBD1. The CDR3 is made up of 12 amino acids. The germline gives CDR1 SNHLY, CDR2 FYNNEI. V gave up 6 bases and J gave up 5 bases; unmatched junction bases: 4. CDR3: CASRLQGNEQYF. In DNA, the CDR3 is TGTGCCAGCAGGTTACAGGGGAACGAGCAGTACTTC. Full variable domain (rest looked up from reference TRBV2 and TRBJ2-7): EPEVTQTPSHQVTQMGQEVILRCVPISNHLYFYWYRQILGQKVEFLVSFYNNEISEKSEIFDDQFSVERPDGSNFTLKIRSTKLEDSAMYFCASRLQGNEQYFGPGTRLTVT.

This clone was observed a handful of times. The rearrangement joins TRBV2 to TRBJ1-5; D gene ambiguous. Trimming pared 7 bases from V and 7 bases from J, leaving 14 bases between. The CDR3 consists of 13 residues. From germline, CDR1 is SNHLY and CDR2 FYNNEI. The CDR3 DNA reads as TGTGCCAGCACTCGGACGTGGGCCCAGCCCCAGCATTTT. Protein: CASTRTWAQPQHF.

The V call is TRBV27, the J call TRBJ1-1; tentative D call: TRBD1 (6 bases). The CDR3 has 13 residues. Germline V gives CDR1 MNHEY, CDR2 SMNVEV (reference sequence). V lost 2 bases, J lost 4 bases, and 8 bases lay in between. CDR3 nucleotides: TGTGCCAGCAGTTTAGTAGGGGGCACTGAAGCTTTCTTT. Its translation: CASSLVGGTEAFF.

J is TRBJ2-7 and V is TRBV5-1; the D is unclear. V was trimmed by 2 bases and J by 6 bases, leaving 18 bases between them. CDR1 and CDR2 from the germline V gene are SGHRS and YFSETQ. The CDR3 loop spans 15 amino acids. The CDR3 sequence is CASSLGPPVEAEQYF. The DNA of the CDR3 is TGCGCCAGCAGCTTAGGGCCCCCGGTTGAGGCCGAGCAGTACTTC.

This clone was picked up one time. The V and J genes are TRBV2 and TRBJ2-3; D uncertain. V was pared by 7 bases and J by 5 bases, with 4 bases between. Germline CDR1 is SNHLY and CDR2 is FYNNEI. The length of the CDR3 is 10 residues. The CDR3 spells CASKVDTQYF. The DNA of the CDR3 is TGTGCCAGCAAAGTAGATACGCAGTATTTT.

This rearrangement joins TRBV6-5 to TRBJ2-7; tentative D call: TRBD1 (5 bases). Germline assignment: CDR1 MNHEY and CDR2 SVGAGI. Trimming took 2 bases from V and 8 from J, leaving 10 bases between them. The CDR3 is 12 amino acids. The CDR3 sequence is CASSYGAGKQYF. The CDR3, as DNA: TGTGCCAGCAGTTACGGGGCAGGCAAGCAGTACTTC.

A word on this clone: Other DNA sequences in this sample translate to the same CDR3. This chain's CDR3 is CASSLGTGVNTEAFF. Written as DNA, the CDR3 is TGTGCCAGCAGTTTAGGTACAGGGGTGAACACTGAAGCTTTCTTT. The genes are TRBV27 and TRBJ1-1; 7 nucleotides match TRBD1. V dropped 2 bases and J dropped 0; count of bases not matched to a gene: 3. The CDR3 spans 15 residues. Looked up from germline, CDR1 is MNHEY and CDR2 is SMNVEV (reference sequence).

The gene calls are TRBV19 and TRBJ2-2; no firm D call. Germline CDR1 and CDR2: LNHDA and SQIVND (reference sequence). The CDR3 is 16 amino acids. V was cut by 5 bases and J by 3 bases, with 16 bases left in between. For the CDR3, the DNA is TGTGCCAGTAGTTCCTTCTTGTCTTCCCACACCGGGGAGCTGTTTTTT. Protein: CASSSFLSSHTGELFF.

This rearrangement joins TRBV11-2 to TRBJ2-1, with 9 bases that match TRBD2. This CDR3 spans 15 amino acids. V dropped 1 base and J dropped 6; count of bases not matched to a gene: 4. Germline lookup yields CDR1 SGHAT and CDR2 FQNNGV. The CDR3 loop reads CASSLGGRGGNEQFF. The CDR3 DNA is TGTGCCAGCAGCTTAGGCGGGAGGGGAGGCAATGAGCAGTTCTTC.

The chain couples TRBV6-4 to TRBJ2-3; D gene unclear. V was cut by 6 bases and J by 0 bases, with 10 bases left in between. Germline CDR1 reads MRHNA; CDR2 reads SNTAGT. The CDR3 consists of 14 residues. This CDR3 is CASSETASTDTQYF. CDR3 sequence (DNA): TGTGCCAGCAGCGAGACGGCTAGCACAGATACGCAGTATTTT.

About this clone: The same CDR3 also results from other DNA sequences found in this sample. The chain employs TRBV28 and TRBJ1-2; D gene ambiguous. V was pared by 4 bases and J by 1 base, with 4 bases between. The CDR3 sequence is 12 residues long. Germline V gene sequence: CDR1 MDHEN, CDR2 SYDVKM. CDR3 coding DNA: TGTGCCAGCAGTTCTGGTAACTATGGCTACACCTTC. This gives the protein CASSSGNYGYTF.

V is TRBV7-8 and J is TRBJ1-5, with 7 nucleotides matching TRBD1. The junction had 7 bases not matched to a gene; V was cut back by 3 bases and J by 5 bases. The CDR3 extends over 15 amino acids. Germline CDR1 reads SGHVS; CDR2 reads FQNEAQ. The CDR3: CASSFRDSEYQPQHF. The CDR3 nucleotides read TGTGCCAGCAGCTTCCGGGACAGCGAATATCAGCCCCAGCATTTT.

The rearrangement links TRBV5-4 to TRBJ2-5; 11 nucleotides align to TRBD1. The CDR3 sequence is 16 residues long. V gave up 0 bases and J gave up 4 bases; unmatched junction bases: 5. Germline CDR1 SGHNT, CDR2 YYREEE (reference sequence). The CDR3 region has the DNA TGTGCCAGCAGCTTGGCCCGGGACAGGGGGTCAGAGACCCAGTACTTC. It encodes CASSLARDRGSETQYF. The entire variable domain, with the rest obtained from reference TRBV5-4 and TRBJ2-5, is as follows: ETGVTQSPTHLIKTRGQQVTLRCSSQSGHNTVSWYQQALGQGPQFIFQYYREEENGRGNFPPRFSGLQFPNYSSELNVNALELDDSALYLCASSLARDRGSETQYFGPGTRLLVL.

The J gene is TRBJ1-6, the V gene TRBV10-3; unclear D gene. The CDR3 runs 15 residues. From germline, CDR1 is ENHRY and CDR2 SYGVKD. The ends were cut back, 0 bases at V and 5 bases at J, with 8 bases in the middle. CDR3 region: CAISESRENNSPLHF. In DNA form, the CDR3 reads TGTGCCATCAGTGAGTCGCGGGAAAATAATTCACCCCTCCACTTT.

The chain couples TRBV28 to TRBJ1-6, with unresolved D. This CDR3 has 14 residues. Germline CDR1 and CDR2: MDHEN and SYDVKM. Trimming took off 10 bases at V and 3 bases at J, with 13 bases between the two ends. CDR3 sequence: CAIMDGSYNSPLHF. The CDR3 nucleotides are TGTGCCATCATGGACGGGAGCTATAATTCACCCCTCCACTTT.

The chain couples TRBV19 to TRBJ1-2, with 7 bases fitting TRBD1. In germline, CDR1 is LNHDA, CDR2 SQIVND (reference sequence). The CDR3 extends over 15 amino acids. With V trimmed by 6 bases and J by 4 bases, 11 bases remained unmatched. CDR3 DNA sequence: TGTGCCAGTAGAATACTACAGGGGTTCGTCTATGGCTACACCTTC. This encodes CASRILQGFVYGYTF.